Listed below are T cell receptor beta chains from one sample, sequenced in a study of blood T cell repertoires in COVID-19. The method was immunoSEQ multiplex PCR; TCRdb's version includes in-frame clones alone and lacks a portion of them. In the table there are approximately 180,000 clones, 70% to 90% of which are singletons. Sequencing input: peripheral blood. These receptors were taken from a man between 60 and 70 years old with active or convalescent COVID-19. Both conserved end residues are part of each CDR3. Each record gives: V gene, J gene, clone size, D gene, CDR3 DNA, CDR3 protein. D genes are given only for firm matches. Only part of the rows carry a size: once, few, many, or a class if the clone is expanded.

v_call: TRBV5-1; j_call: TRBJ2-7; clone_size: NA; d_call: NA; cdr3_nt: TGCGCCAGCAGCTTGGTTCAGGCAGGGCTAGGCGAGCAGTACTTC; cdr3_aa: CASSLVQAGLGEQYF
v_call: TRBV5-4; j_call: TRBJ2-5; clone_size: NA; d_call: NA; cdr3_nt: TGTGCCAGCAGCTTTCAGTTGTCGGAGACCCAGTACTTC; cdr3_aa: CASSFQLSETQYF
v_call: TRBV6-5; j_call: TRBJ1-2; clone_size: NA; d_call: NA; cdr3_nt: TGTGCCAGCAGTAACCGGGATGCAAACTATGGCTACACCTTC; cdr3_aa: CASSNRDANYGYTF
v_call: TRBV19; j_call: TRBJ2-7; clone_size: NA; d_call: NA; cdr3_nt: TGTGCCAGTAGAAATCTCAGGGGACGCTACGAGCAGTACTTC; cdr3_aa: CASRNLRGRYEQYF
v_call: TRBV27; j_call: TRBJ2-7; clone_size: NA; d_call: NA; cdr3_nt: TGTGCCAGCAGTTTTTTCGCAGGGGACGAGCAGTACTTC; cdr3_aa: CASSFFAGDEQYF
v_call: TRBV29-1; j_call: TRBJ2-7; clone_size: NA; d_call: NA; cdr3_nt: TGCAGCGTTCGGGACACGTTTTTCTACGAGCAGTACTTC; cdr3_aa: CSVRDTFFYEQYF
v_call: TRBV6-5; j_call: TRBJ1-6; clone_size: NA; d_call: NA; cdr3_nt: TGTGCCAGCGGGGCTCCTCCAGATTCACCCCTCCACTTT; cdr3_aa: CASGAPPDSPLHF
v_call: TRBV7-8; j_call: TRBJ2-5; clone_size: NA; d_call: NA; cdr3_nt: TGTGCCAGCAGCTTAAGTCCGGAGGAGACCCAGTACTTC; cdr3_aa: CASSLSPEETQYF
v_call: TRBV5-4; j_call: TRBJ1-1; clone_size: NA; d_call: NA; cdr3_nt: TGTGCCAGCAGCTTGTTGGCCACCTACACTGAAGCTTTCTTT; cdr3_aa: CASSLLATYTEAFF
v_call: TRBV19; j_call: TRBJ2-1; clone_size: NA; d_call: TRBD2; cdr3_nt: TGTGCCAGTAGTATAGACCGCCCTACTAGCGGGGTTACTGAGCAGTTCTTC; cdr3_aa: CASSIDRPTSGVTEQFF
v_call: TRBV24-1; j_call: TRBJ2-1; clone_size: once; d_call: NA; cdr3_nt: TGTGCCACCAGCGGGGGACTTGGACCTGGGGATGAGCAGTTCTTC; cdr3_aa: CATSGGLGPGDEQFF
v_call: TRBV7-3; j_call: TRBJ2-3; clone_size: few; d_call: TRBD2; cdr3_nt: TGTGCCAGCAGCTTTTCTACTAGCGGGGCGCCGCAGTATTTT; cdr3_aa: CASSFSTSGAPQYF
v_call: TRBV2; j_call: TRBJ1-2; clone_size: NA; d_call: TRBD1; cdr3_nt: TGTGCCAGCAGTCCGGGACAGGGGATTGGCTACACCTTC; cdr3_aa: CASSPGQGIGYTF
v_call: TRBV19; j_call: TRBJ2-4; clone_size: NA; d_call: TRBD2; cdr3_nt: TGTGCCAGTAGTATAGATCAGGGACTACACTACATTCAGTACTTC; cdr3_aa: CASSIDQGLHYIQYF
v_call: TRBV24-1; j_call: TRBJ2-3; clone_size: NA; d_call: NA; cdr3_nt: TGTGCCACCAGTGACTCCCGGGCACTAGCAGATACGCAGTATTTT; cdr3_aa: CATSDSRALADTQYF
v_call: TRBV5-6; j_call: TRBJ1-6; clone_size: NA; d_call: TRBD1; cdr3_nt: TGTGCCAGCAGCTTGATGGGACAGAATAATTCACCCCTCCACTTT; cdr3_aa: CASSLMGQNNSPLHF
v_call: TRBV5-6; j_call: TRBJ2-5; clone_size: NA; d_call: NA; cdr3_nt: TGTGCCAGCAGCTTTGAATCGGGTACAAAGACCCAGTACTTC; cdr3_aa: CASSFESGTKTQYF
v_call: TRBV6-6; j_call: TRBJ1-1; clone_size: NA; d_call: TRBD1; cdr3_nt: TGTGCCAGCAGCTGGGGACAGGGAGCCGCCGGCACTGAAGCTTTCTTT; cdr3_aa: CASSWGQGAAGTEAFF
v_call: TRBV2; j_call: TRBJ2-4; clone_size: NA; d_call: TRBD2; cdr3_nt: TGTGCCAGCAGTGTGGCGGGGGGGCCGCAAAACATTCAGTACTTC; cdr3_aa: CASSVAGGPQNIQYF
v_call: TRBV7-3; j_call: TRBJ1-2; clone_size: NA; d_call: NA; cdr3_nt: TGTGCCAGCAGCTTCGGAGAAAACTATGGCTACACCTTC; cdr3_aa: CASSFGENYGYTF
v_call: TRBV2; j_call: TRBJ1-1; clone_size: NA; d_call: TRBD1; cdr3_nt: TGTGCCAGCAGTGAATCGGGACAGGAGAACACTGAAGCTTTCTTT; cdr3_aa: CASSESGQENTEAFF
v_call: TRBV4-1; j_call: TRBJ2-3; clone_size: once; d_call: TRBD2; cdr3_nt: TGCGCCAGCAGCCAACTATCTAGCGGGGGCGGAGATACGCAGTATTTT; cdr3_aa: CASSQLSSGGGDTQYF